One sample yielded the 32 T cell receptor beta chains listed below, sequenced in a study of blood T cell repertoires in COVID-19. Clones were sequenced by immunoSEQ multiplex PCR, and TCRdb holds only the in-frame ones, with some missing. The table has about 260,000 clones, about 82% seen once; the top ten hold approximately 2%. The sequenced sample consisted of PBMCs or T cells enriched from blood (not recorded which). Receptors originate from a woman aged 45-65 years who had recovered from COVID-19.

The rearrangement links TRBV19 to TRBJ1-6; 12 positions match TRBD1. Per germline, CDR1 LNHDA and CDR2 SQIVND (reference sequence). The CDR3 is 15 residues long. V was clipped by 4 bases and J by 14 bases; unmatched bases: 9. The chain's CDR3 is CASSSTGTGGSALHF. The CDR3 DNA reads TGTGCCAGTAGTAGTACCGGGACAGGGGGCTCGGCCCTCCACTTT.

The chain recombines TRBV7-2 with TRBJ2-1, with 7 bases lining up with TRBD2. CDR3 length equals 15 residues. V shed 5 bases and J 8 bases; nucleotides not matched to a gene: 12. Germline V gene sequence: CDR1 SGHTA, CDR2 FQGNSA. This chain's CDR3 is CASSPSRGGSDEQFF. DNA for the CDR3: TGTGCCAGCAGCCCGAGTAGGGGCGGGAGCGATGAGCAGTTCTTC.

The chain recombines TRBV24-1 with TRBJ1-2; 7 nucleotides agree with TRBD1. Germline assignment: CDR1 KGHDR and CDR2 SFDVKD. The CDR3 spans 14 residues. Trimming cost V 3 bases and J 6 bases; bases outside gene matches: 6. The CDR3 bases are TGTGCCACCAGTGATCGACAGGGCAGGGATGGCTACACCTTC. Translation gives CATSDRQGRDGYTF.

The CDR3 DNA reads as TGTGCCAGCAGCTTGGGACATATCAACTATGGCTACACCTTC. Its protein product is CASSLGHINYGYTF. The chain is built from TRBV9 and TRBJ1-2; D is perhaps TRBD1 (6 bases). From germline, CDR1 is SGDLS and CDR2 YYNGEE. Trimming removed 4 bases from V and 2 bases from J, with 12 bases in between. The CDR3 extends over 14 amino acids.

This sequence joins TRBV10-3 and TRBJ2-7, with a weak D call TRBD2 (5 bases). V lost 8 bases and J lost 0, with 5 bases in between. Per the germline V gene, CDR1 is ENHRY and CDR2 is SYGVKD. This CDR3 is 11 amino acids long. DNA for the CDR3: TGTGCCATCGGGAGCTCCTACGAGCAGTACTTC. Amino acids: CAIGSSYEQYF.

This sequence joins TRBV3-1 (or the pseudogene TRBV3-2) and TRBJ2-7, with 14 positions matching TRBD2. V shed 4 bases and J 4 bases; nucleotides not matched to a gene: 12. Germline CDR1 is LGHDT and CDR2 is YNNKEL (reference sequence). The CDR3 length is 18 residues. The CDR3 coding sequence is TGTGCCAGCAGCCCGGGACTAGCGGGAGAACAGTGGGGGTACGAGCAGTACTTC. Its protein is CASSPGLAGEQWGYEQYF.

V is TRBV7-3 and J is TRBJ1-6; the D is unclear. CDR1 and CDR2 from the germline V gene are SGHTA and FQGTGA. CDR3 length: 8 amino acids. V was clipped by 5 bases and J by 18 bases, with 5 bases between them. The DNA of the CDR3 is TGTGCCAGCAGCCCCTCCCACTTT. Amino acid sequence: CASSPSHF.

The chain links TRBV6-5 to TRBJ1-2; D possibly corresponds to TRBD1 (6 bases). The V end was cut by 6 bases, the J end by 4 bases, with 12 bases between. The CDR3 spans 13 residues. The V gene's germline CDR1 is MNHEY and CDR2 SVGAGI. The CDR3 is CASRAGQPYGYTF. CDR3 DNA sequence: TGTGCCAGCAGGGCTGGACAGCCCTATGGCTACACCTTC.

CDR3 DNA: TGCGCCAGCAGCTCGGCGGCGGGCTACAATGAGCAGTTCTTC. Protein product: CASSSAAGYNEQFF. V and J are TRBV5-1 and TRBJ2-1, with D maybe TRBD2 (5 bases). The germline CDR1 and CDR2 sequences are SGHRS and YFSETQ. With 3 bases removed from V and 3 bases from J, the gap between germline ends came to 10 bases. The CDR3 has 14 amino acids.

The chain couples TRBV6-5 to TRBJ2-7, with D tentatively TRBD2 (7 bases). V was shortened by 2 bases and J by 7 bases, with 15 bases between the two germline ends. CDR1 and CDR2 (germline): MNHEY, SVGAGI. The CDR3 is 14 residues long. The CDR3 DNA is TGTGCCAGCAGTTACAGGCTAGGGGGGGTTGAGCAGTACTTC. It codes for CASSYRLGGVEQYF.

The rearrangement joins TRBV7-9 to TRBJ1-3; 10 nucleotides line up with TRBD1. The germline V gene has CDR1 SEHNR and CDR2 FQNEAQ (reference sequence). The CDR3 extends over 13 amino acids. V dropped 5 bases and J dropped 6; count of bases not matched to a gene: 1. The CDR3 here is CASSGTGVNTIYF. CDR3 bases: TGTGCCAGCAGCGGGACAGGGGTAAACACCATATATTTT.

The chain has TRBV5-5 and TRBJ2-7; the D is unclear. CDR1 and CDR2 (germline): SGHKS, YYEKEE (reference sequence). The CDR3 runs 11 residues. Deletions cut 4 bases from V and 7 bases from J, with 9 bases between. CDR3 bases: TGTGCCAGCAGCGCGCAGGCGGAGCAGTACTTC. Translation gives CASSAQAEQYF.

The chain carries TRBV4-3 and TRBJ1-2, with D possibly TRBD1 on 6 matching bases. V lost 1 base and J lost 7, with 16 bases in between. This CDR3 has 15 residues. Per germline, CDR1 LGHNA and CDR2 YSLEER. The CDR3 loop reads CASSQVSTGNRGYTF. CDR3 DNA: TGCGCCAGCAGCCAAGTCAGTACAGGGAACCGTGGCTACACCTTC.

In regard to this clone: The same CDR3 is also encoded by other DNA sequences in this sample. The CDR3 loop is CASSLRGGSYNEQFF. As DNA, the CDR3 is TGTGCCAGCAGCTTAAGGGGGGGATCGTATAATGAGCAGTTCTTC. This chain links TRBV7-3 with TRBJ2-1; 7 bases agree with TRBD2. Per the germline V gene, CDR1 is SGHTA and CDR2 is FQGTGA. This CDR3 comprises 15 residues. Trimming took 1 base from V and 7 from J; bases not matched to a gene: 7.

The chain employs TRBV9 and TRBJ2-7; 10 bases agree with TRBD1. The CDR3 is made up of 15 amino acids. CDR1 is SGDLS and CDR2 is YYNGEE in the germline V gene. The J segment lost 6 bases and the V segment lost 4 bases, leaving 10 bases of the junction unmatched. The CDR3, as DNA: TGTGCCAGCAGCCCACAGGGGACAGGGGTTGTCGAGCAGTACTTC. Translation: CASSPQGTGVVEQYF.

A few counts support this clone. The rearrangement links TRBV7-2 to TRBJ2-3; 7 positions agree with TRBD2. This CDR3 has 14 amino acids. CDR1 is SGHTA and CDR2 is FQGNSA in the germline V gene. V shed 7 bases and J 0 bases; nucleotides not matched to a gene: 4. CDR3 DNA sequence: TGTGCCAGCATGCGGGAGTACAGCACAGATACGCAGTATTTT. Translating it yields CASMREYSTDTQYF. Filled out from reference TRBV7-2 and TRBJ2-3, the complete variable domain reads GAGVSQSPSNKVTEKGKDVELRCDPISGHTALYWYRQSLGQGLEFLIYFQGNSAPDKSGLPSDRFSAERTGGSVSTLTIQRTQQEDSAVYLCASMREYSTDTQYFGPGTRLTVL.

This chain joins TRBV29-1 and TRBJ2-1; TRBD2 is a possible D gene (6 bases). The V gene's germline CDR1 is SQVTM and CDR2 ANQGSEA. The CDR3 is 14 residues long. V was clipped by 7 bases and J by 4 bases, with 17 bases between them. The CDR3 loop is CSAYSGGVYNEQFF. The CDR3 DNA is TGCAGCGCTTATAGCGGAGGGGTATACAATGAGCAGTTCTTC.

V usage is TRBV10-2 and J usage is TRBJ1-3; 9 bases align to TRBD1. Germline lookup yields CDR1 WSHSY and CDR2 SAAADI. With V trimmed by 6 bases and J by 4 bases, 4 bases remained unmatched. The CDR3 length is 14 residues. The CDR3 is CASRDRGFGNTIYF. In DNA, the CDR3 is TGCGCCAGCAGGGACAGGGGATTCGGAAACACCATATATTTT.

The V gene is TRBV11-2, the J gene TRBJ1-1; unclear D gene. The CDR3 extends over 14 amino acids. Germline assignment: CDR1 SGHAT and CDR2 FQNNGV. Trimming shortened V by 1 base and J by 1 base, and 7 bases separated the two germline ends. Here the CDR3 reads CASSLGSGNTEAFF. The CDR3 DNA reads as TGTGCCAGCAGCTTAGGCTCCGGGAACACTGAAGCTTTCTTT.

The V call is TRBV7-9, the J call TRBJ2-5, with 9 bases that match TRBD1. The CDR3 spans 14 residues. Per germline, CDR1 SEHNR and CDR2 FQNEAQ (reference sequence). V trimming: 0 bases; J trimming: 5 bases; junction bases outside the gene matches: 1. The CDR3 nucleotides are TGTGCCAGCAGCTTAGCGGACAGGGGTGAGACCCAGTACTTC. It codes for CASSLADRGETQYF.

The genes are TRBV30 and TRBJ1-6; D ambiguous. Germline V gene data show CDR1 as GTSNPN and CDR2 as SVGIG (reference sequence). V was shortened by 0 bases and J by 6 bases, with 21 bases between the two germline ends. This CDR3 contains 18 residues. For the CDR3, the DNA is TGTGCCTGGAGTGTACGCTGGAAGTCGGGTGTTGGTAATTCACCCCTCCACTTT. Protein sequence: CAWSVRWKSGVGNSPLHF.

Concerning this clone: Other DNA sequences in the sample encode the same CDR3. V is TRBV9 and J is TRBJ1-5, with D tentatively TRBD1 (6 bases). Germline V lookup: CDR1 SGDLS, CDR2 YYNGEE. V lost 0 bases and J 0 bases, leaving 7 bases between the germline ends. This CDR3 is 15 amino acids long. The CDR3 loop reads CASSVAGDSNQPQHF. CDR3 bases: TGTGCCAGCAGCGTAGCAGGGGATAGCAATCAGCCCCAGCATTTT.

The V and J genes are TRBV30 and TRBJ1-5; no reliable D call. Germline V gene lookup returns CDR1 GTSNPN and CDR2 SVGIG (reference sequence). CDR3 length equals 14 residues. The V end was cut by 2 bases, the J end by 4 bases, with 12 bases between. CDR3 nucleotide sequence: TGTGCCTGGAGTCGAGGGAACGGGAATCAGCCCCAGCATTTT. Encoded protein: CAWSRGNGNQPQHF.

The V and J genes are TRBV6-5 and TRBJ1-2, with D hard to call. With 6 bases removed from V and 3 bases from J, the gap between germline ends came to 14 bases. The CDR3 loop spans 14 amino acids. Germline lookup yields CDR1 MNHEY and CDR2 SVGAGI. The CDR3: CASRYGLGDYGYTF. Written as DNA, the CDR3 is TGTGCCAGCAGGTACGGGCTCGGCGACTATGGCTACACCTTC.

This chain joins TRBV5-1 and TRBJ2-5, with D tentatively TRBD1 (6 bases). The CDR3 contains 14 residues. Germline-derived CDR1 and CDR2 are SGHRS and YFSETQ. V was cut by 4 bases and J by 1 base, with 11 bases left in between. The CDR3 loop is CASSVTGIQETQYF. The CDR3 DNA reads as TGCGCCAGCAGCGTTACAGGGATCCAAGAGACCCAGTACTTC. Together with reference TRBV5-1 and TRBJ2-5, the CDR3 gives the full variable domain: KAGVTQTPRYLIKTRGQQVTLSCSPISGHRSVSWYQQTPGQGLQFLFEYFSETQRNKGNFPGRFSGRQFSNSRSEMNVSTLELGDSALYLCASSVTGIQETQYFGPGTRLLVL.

The CDR3 DNA follows: TGTGCCAGCAGCGTAGATGTGGGGCTGAGCTCTGGAAACACCATATATTTT. Amino acids: CASSVDVGLSSGNTIYF. The genes are TRBV9 and TRBJ1-3; TRBD1 is a possible D gene (5 bases). The CDR3 runs to 17 residues. Germline values: CDR1 SGDLS, CDR2 YYNGEE. The V gene lost 0 bases and the J gene lost 0 bases, with 13 bases spanning the gap.

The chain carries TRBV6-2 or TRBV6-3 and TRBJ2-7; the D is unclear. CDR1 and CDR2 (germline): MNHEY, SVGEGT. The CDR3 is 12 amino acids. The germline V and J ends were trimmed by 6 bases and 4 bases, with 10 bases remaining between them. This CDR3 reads CASSPPSYEQYF. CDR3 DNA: TGTGCCAGCAGCCCCCCGTCGTACGAGCAGTACTTC.

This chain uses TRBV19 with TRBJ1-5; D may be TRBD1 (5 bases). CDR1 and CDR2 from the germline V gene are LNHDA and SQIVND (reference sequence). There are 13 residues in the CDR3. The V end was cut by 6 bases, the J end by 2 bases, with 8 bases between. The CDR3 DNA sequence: TGTGCCAGTAGCGTACAGGGCAATCAGCCCCAGCATTTT. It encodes CASSVQGNQPQHF.

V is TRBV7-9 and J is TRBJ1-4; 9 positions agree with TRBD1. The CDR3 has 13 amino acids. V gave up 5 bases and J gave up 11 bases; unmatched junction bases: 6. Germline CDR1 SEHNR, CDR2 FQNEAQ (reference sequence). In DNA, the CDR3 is TGTGCCAGCAGCGCAGGACAGGGGTGGAAACTGTTTTTT. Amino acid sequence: CASSAGQGWKLFF.

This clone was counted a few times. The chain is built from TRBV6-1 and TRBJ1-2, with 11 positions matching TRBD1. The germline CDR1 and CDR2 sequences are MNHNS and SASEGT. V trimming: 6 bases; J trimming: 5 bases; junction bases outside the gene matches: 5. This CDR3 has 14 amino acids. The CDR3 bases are TGTGCCAGCAGCTTCGGACAGGGGGCGTATGGCTACACCTTC. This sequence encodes CASSFGQGAYGYTF.

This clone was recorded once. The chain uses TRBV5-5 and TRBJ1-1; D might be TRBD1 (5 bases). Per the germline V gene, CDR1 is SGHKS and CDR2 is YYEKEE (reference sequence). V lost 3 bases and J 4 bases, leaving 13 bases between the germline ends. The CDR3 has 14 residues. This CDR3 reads CASSSGLSTTEAFF. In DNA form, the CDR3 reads TGTGCCAGCAGCTCGGGACTGTCAACCACTGAAGCTTTCTTT.

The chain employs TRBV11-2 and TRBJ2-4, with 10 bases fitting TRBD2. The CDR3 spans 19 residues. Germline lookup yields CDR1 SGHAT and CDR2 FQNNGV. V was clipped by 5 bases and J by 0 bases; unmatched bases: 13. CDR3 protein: CASSPRPGLAGVAKNIQYF. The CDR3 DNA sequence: TGTGCCAGCAGCCCCCGCCCTGGGCTAGCGGGGGTAGCCAAAAACATTCAGTACTTC.